The 21 T cell receptor beta chains given below trace back to one sample, sequenced in a study of T cells in Graves' hyperthyroidism and ophthalmopathy (dated by TCRdb to the late 2010s). Receptors were amplified or captured by multiplex PCR. Reads for this sample came from an Illumina HiSeq 2000. The TCR beta CDR3 regions were amplified from the RNA transcripts. A first-round RT-PCR of the TCR CDR3 used the HTBI primer set with the Qiagen OneStep RT-PCR kit. TCRdb passed the public sequencing reads through fastp at Q25 and MiXCR, retaining productive beta sequences. Every CDR3 protein is listed once, alongside the most common genes and DNA of its rows. This sample lists a few hundred thousand distinct CDR3 sequences; roughly a sixth were detected once. 17% of the sample goes to the ten largest clones. Material for sequencing was blood. Receptor source: a young woman with Graves' ophthalmopathy.

This sequence joins TRBV6-2 or TRBV6-3 and TRBJ2-6, with TRBD1 matching 11 bases. Per germline, CDR1 MNHEY and CDR2 SVGEGT. This CDR3 contains 19 residues. With 2 bases clipped from V and 4 bases from J, the junction kept 10 bases outside the gene matches. CDR3 nucleotides: TGTGCCAGCAGTTACCCGGACAGGGGGCCGAGGTCGGGGGCCAACGTCCTGACTTTC. It is translated as CASSYPDRGPRSGANVLTF.

The CDR3 spells CASTRPDLGEAFF. CDR3 DNA sequence: TGTGCCAGCACCCGCCCCGACCTTGGGGAAGCTTTCTTT. The chain joins TRBV6-1 to TRBJ1-1; no clear D. This CDR3 is built from 13 residues. Per germline, CDR1 MNHNS and CDR2 SASEGT. V was shortened by 7 bases and J by 8 bases, with 17 bases between the two germline ends.

The V and J genes are TRBV9 and TRBJ2-7; 9 positions agree with TRBD2. CDR1 and CDR2 (germline): SGDLS, YYNGEE. The CDR3 is 15 amino acids. J gave up 3 bases and V 4 bases, and 8 bases lay outside the gene matches. CDR3 coding DNA: TGTGCCAGCAGCCCCAGCATAGCGGGGGACTACGAGCAGTACTTC. Protein sequence: CASSPSIAGDYEQYF.

There are many counts of this clonotype. The rearrangement uses TRBV20-1 and TRBJ2-7; 7 positions match TRBD1. The CDR3 loop spans 13 amino acids. CDR1 and CDR2 (germline): DFQATT, SNEGSKA (reference sequence). Trimming at V came to 1 base and at J to 5 bases, leaving 5 bases not matched to a gene. In nucleotides, the CDR3 is TGCAGTGCTAGAGTCCAGGGGGTCGACGAGCAGTACTTC. This translates into CSARVQGVDEQYF.

This clonotype was picked up a small number of times. This chain links TRBV12-3 or TRBV12-4 with TRBJ2-7, with D possibly TRBD1 on 6 matching bases. V gave up 1 base and J gave up 8 bases, with 9 bases separating them. The length of the CDR3 is 12 residues. This chain's CDR3 is CASSLVRDKQYF. The CDR3 region has the DNA TGTGCCAGCAGTTTAGTTAGGGACAAGCAGTACTTC.

The chain is built from TRBV7-8 and TRBJ2-4; D is unclear. Germline V gene data show CDR1 as SGHVS and CDR2 as FQNEAQ. Trimming took 2 bases from V and 3 from J, leaving 8 bases between them. The CDR3 is 14 residues long. This CDR3 is CASSLREGKNIQYF. The CDR3 DNA follows: TGTGCCAGCAGCTTAAGGGAAGGCAAAAACATTCAGTACTTC.

In this sample, this clonotype turned up many times. V gene TRBV28 combines with J gene TRBJ2-1, with D perhaps matching TRBD1 or TRBD2 (6 bases each). Germline V gene data show CDR1 as MDHEN and CDR2 as SYDVKM. The V end was cut by 3 bases, the J end by 6 bases, with 12 bases between. The CDR3 is made up of 14 amino acids. The CDR3 DNA reads TGTGCCAGCAGTTTCCGGGGGCTTAGCAATGAGCAGTTCTTC. It is translated as CASSFRGLSNEQFF.

The CDR3 region is CASSSKRVSNQPQHF. In DNA form, the CDR3 reads TGTGCCAGCAGTTCAAAAAGGGTAAGCAATCAGCCCCAGCATTTT. The genes are TRBV12-3 or TRBV12-4 and TRBJ1-5, with unresolved D. V lost 4 bases and J 1 base, leaving 11 bases between the germline ends. The CDR3 runs to 15 residues.

In this sample, this clonotype turned up many times. The genes are TRBV2 and TRBJ1-1, with D possibly matching TRBD1 (6 bases). The V and J ends lost 7 bases and 4 bases respectively, with 16 bases between them. The CDR3 has 14 residues. The V gene's germline CDR1 is SNHLY and CDR2 FYNNEI. CDR3 DNA: TGTGCCAGCAATGGAGGACAGAAAATCACTGAAGCTTTCTTT. It encodes CASNGGQKITEAFF.

This clonotype has ten or more counts. The chain is built from TRBV2 and TRBJ2-7; TRBD1 agrees at 9 bases. This CDR3 region has 15 residues. Trimming took 7 bases from V and 4 from J; bases not matched to a gene: 11. The V gene's germline CDR1 is SNHLY and CDR2 FYNNEI. CDR3 protein: CASIDVGQGSYEQYF. The CDR3 DNA reads as TGTGCCAGCATCGACGTTGGACAGGGGTCATACGAGCAGTACTTC. Full variable domain (missing parts from reference TRBV2 and TRBJ2-7): EPEVTQTPSHQVTQMGQEVILRCVPISNHLYFYWYRQILGQKVEFLVSFYNNEISEKSEIFDDQFSVERPDGSNFTLKIRSTKLEDSAMYFCASIDVGQGSYEQYFGPGTRLTVT.

This clonotype was seen ten or more times. This chain connects TRBV20-1 to TRBJ1-2; no clear D gene. V was shortened by 0 bases and J by 3 bases, with 11 bases between the two germline ends. This CDR3 is 14 amino acids long. From germline, CDR1 is DFQATT and CDR2 SNEGSKA (reference sequence). The CDR3 bases are TGCAGTGCTAGAGATCAAGGGAGAGACTATGGCTACACCTTC. It is translated as CSARDQGRDYGYTF.

This clonotype was seen repeatedly, ten times or more. The genes are TRBV12-3 or TRBV12-4 and TRBJ2-7; TRBD2 matches at 9 bases. The CDR3 extends over 18 amino acids. V lost 2 bases and J lost 0; bases outside the gene matches: 11. The CDR3 DNA is TGTGCCAGCAGTTTATCTGCGGGGCGGGGGGGGGCCTCCTACGAGCAGTACTTC. Translating it yields CASSLSAGRGGASYEQYF.

The rearrangement links TRBV7-3 to TRBJ2-5; TRBD2 aligns across 15 bases. V was pared by 5 bases and J by 4 bases, with 17 bases of the junction left unmatched. Germline V gives CDR1 SGHTA, CDR2 FQGTGA. This CDR3 has 20 amino acids. Here the CDR3 reads CASSPLGGGLAGGPRETQYF. Here the CDR3 DNA reads TGTGCCAGCAGCCCCCTCGGGGGTGGACTAGCGGGAGGGCCTAGAGAGACCCAGTACTTC. Filled out from reference TRBV7-3 and TRBJ2-5, the complete variable domain reads GAGVSQTPSNKVTEKGKYVELRCDPISGHTALYWYRQSLGQGPEFLIYFQGTGAADDSGLPNDRFFAVRPEGSVSTLKIQRTERGDSAVYLCASSPLGGGLAGGPRETQYFGPGTRLLVL.

This clonotype was seen a few times. V is TRBV20-1 and J is TRBJ2-2, with TRBD1 matching over 10 bases. V shed 2 bases and J 4 bases; nucleotides not matched to a gene: 10. Germline CDR1 reads DFQATT; CDR2 reads SNEGSKA (reference sequence). This CDR3 is 17 amino acids long. As DNA, the CDR3 is TGCAGTGCTAGACCTCCTGGGACAGGGGTAGGCACCGGGGAGCTGTTTTTT. Its translation is CSARPPGTGVGTGELFF.

This clonotype was seen ten or more times. V usage is TRBV30 and J usage is TRBJ1-1, with a possible D match to TRBD1 (5 bases). V dropped 3 bases and J dropped 3 bases, with 11 bases sitting between them. Germline V CDR1 and CDR2: GTSNPN, SVGIG (reference sequence). This CDR3 has 13 amino acids. CDR3 loop: CAWSPSGYTEAFF. In nucleotides, the CDR3 is TGTGCCTGGAGCCCTTCAGGGTACACTGAAGCTTTCTTT.

This clonotype was counted between two and nine times. The chain links TRBV5-6 to TRBJ2-3, with 11 bases lining up with TRBD2. In germline, CDR1 is SGHDT, CDR2 YYEEEE. This CDR3 comprises 18 residues. Trimming at V came to 1 base and at J to 0 bases, leaving 7 bases not matched to a gene. The CDR3 DNA sequence: TGTGCCAGCAGCTTGATGGCTAGCGGGGGGACTAGCACAGATACGCAGTATTTT. It yields the protein CASSLMASGGTSTDTQYF.

Details on this clonotype: A read error may be the cause here, since a much bigger clone is one base away. The V call is TRBV6-9, the J call TRBJ2-2; no reliable D call. The CDR3 runs to 14 residues. Germline loops: CDR1 MNHGY, CDR2 SVAAGI. CDR3 protein: CVSSYQANTGELFF. The CDR3 nucleotides read TGTGTCAGCAGTTACCAGGCGAACACCGGGGAGCTGTTTTTT.

This clonotype was recorded a few times. CDR3 nucleotide sequence: TGTGCCAGCAGCCAAGACAGGCGGGAGCAGTACTTC. Encoded protein: CASSQDRREQYF. The chain recombines TRBV4-2 with TRBJ2-7; unclear D gene. This CDR3 is built from 12 residues. The germline V and J ends were trimmed by 0 bases and 7 bases, with 7 bases remaining between them. Germline CDR1 is LGHNA and CDR2 is YNFKEQ.

This clonotype was observed a few times. The V and J genes are TRBV4-2 and TRBJ1-2, with 7 bases aligning to TRBD1. V lost 2 bases and J lost 0; bases outside the gene matches: 12. The germline gives CDR1 LGHNA, CDR2 YNFKEQ. The CDR3 has 18 residues. The CDR3 DNA is TGTGCCAGCAGCCAACTCGACGCCACAGGGGCCGCTAACTATGGCTACACCTTC. Translating gives CASSQLDATGAANYGYTF.

This clonotype appeared many times. The chain joins TRBV30 to TRBJ1-1; D uncertain. Germline V lookup: CDR1 GTSNPN, CDR2 SVGIG (reference sequence). The CDR3 length is 12 residues. V was shortened by 3 bases and J by 4 bases, with 9 bases between the two germline ends. Here the CDR3 DNA reads TGTGCCTGGAGGAGGGCTGCCACTGAAGCTTTCTTT. Its protein product is CAWRRAATEAFF.

V usage is TRBV28 and J usage is TRBJ1-5; TRBD1 is a possible D gene (6 bases). CDR3 size: 15 residues. V was trimmed by 7 bases and J by 6 bases, leaving 19 bases between them. Germline-derived CDR1 and CDR2 are MDHEN and SYDVKM. The CDR3 is CASTSQRGGGQPQHF. The CDR3 nucleotides read TGTGCCAGCACGTCACAACGGGGGGGCGGTCAGCCCCAGCATTTT.